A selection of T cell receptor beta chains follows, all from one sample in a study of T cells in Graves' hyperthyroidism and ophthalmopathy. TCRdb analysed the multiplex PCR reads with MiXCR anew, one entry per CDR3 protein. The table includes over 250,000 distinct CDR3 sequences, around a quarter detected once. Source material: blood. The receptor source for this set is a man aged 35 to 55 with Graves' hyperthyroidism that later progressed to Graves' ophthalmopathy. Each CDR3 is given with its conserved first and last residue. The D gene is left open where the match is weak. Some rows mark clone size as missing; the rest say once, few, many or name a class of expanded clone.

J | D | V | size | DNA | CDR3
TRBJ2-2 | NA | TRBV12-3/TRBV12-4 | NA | TGTGCCAGCAGTTTAGCAATTGGCGCCGGGGAGCTGTTTTTT | CASSLAIGAGELFF
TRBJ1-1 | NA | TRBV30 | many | TGTGCCTGGAGGGCCCGGGTCCTAAAGAACACTGAAGCTTTCTTT | CAWRARVLKNTEAFF
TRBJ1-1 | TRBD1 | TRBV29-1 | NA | TGCAGCGCCGTACAGGGGCTGAACACTGAAGCTTTCTTT | CSAVQGLNTEAFF
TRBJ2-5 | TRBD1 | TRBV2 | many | TGTGCCAGCAGAGCGGACAGGGACGGAGAGACCCAGTACTTC | CASRADRDGETQYF
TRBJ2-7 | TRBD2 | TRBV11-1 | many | TGTGCCAGCAGCCCGCAGGCGGGAGGGAACTACGAGCAATACTTC | CASSPQAGGNYEQYF
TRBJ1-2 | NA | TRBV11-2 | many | TGTGCCAGCAGCGTACAGGGTGACTATGGCTACACCTTC | CASSVQGDYGYTF
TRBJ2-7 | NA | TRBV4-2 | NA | TGTGCCAGCAGCCAAGCAGAAGCCTACGAGCAGTACTTC | CASSQAEAYEQYF
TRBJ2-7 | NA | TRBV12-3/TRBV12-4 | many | TGTGCCAGAACGGACAGTACCTACGAGCAGTACTTC | CARTDSTYEQYF
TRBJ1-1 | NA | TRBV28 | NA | TGTGCCAGCAGTTTCGGAGTGGGGTACACTGAAGCTTTCTTT | CASSFGVGYTEAFF
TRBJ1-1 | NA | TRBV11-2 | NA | TGTGCCAGCAACACCATCTGGGACACTGAAGCTTTCTTT | CASNTIWDTEAFF
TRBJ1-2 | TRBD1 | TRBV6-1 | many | TGTGCCAGCAGTGACAGCTCCGGGACAGTTTCTGGCTACACCTTC | CASSDSSGTVSGYTF
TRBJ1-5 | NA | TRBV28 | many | TGTGCCAGCACAACAAGGGTCAGCAATCAGCCCCAGCATTTT | CASTTRVSNQPQHF
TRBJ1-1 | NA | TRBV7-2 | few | TGTGCCAGCAGCTCTAGTTCGAACACTGAAGCTTTCTTT | CASSSSSNTEAFF
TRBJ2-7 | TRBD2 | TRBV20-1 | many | TGCAGTGCTAGAGATCCCGGACTAGCGGGAGCTTACGAGCAGTACTTC | CSARDPGLAGAYEQYF
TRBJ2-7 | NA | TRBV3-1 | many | TGTGCCAGCAGCCAGTCATCTTTGGGGCCGGGCGAGCAGTACTTC | CASSQSSLGPGEQYF
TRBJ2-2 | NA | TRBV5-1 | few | TGCGCCAGCAGCTTGGACAGACCAGACACCGGGGAGCTGTTTTTT | CASSLDRPDTGELFF
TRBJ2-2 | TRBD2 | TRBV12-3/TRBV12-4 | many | TGTGCCAGCAGCCGATTCTTAGTGACTAGCTCTTCCACCGGGGAGCTGTTTTTT | CASSRFLVTSSSTGELFF
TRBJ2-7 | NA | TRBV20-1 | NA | TGCAGTGCTGCTAATTATTACGAGCAGTACTTC | CSAANYYEQYF
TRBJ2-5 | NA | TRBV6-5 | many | TGTGCCAGCAGTTCTCGGGGGCGAGAGACCCAGTACTTC | CASSSRGRETQYF
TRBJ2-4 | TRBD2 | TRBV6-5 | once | TGTGCCAGCAGTTCCTCCCTAGCGGGAGTTTCGGGAAACATTCAGTACTTC | CASSSSLAGVSGNIQYF
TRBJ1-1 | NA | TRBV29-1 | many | TGCAGCGTAGCTGGTGGGGGGGCTGTGGCCGACACTGAAGCTTTCTTT | CSVAGGGAVADTEAFF
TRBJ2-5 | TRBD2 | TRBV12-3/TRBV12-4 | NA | TGTGCCAGCGCTCGGTCAGGCGGGAGTCCAGAGACCCAGTACTTC | CASARSGGSPETQYF
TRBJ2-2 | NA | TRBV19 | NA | TGTGCCAGTAGTACCCTCGTGGACACCGGGGAGCTGTTTTTT | CASSTLVDTGELFF
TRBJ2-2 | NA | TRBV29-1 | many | TGCAGCGTTGATAGGGCGAACACCGGGGAGCTGTTTTTT | CSVDRANTGELFF
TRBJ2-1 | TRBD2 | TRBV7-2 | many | TGTGCCAGCAGCCTTAGCGGGGGGATTGGCAATGAGCAGTTCTTC | CASSLSGGIGNEQFF
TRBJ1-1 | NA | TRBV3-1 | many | TGTGCCAGCAGCCTACAGGTTTCCACTGAAGCTTTCTTT | CASSLQVSTEAFF
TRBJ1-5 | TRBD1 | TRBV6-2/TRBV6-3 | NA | TGTGCCAGCAATCACCGAACCGACAGGGCGAATCAGCCCCAGCATTTT | CASNHRTDRANQPQHF
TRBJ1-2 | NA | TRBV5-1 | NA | TGCGCCAGCAGCTTGGTTGTTTCGAGCGGCTACACCTTC | CASSLVVSSGYTF
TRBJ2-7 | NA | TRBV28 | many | TGTGCCAGCGAGGCGACTGGCGGATCCTACGAGCAGTACTTC | CASEATGGSYEQYF
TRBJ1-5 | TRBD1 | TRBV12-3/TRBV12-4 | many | TGTGCCAGCAGAGAGACAGGGTTCAATCAGCCCCAGCATTTT | CASRETGFNQPQHF
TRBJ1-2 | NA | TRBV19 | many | TGTGCCAGTAGTCCCAGAGGGGGAAGCAATTATGGCTACACCTTC | CASSPRGGSNYGYTF
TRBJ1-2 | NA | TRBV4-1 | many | TGCGCCAGCAGCCAAAACGACAGGAGCTATGGCTACACCTTC | CASSQNDRSYGYTF
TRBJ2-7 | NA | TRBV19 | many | TGTGCCAGTAGTATATGGGACAACTCCTACGAGCAGTACTTC | CASSIWDNSYEQYF
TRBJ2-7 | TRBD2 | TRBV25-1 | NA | TGTGCCAGCAGTGAATCGGTGGGAGGGCCTTCCTACGAGCAGTACTTC | CASSESVGGPSYEQYF
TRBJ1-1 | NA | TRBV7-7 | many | TGTGCTAGCAGCTTAGCTTGGACTGAAGCTTTCTTT | CASSLAWTEAFF
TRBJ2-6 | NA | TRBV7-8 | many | TGTGCCAGCAGCTTAGCTCAAGGGGCCAACGTCCTGACTTTC | CASSLAQGANVLTF
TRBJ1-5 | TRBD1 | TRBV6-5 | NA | TGTGCCAGCAGTTACGGAGACAGGGGGTCGGGCAATCAGCCCCAGCATTTT | CASSYGDRGSGNQPQHF
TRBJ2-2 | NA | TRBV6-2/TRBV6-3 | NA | TGTGCCAGCAGTTACCCCGACAGACCTTGGGGCGGGGAGCTGTTTTTT | CASSYPDRPWGGELFF
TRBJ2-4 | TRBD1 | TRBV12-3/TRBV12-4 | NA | TGTGCCAGCACTCGACAGGGGTTAGCCAAAAACATTCAGTACTTC | CASTRQGLAKNIQYF
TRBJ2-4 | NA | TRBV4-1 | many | TGCGCCAGCAGCCAGTGGCGGGGGCGCGACAAAAACATTCAGTACTTC | CASSQWRGRDKNIQYF
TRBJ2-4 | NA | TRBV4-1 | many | TGCGCCAGCAGCCAGGACCTCTTTACTCTAGCCAAAAACATTCAGTACTTC | CASSQDLFTLAKNIQYF
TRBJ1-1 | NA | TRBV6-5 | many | TGTGCCAGCAGTTACAAGGGTGGGACTGAAGCTTTCTTT | CASSYKGGTEAFF
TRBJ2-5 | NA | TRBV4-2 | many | TGTGCCAGCAGCCAAGTTGAAGAGACCCAGTACTTC | CASSQVEETQYF
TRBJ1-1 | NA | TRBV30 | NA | TGTGCCTGGAGTGTACTAGTGAACACTGAAGCTTTCTTT | CAWSVLVNTEAFF
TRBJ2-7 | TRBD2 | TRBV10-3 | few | TGTGCCATCGGTCTGGACGGGGGGTCTAACGACGAGCAGTACTTC | CAIGLDGGSNDEQYF
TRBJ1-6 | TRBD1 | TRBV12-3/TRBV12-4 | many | TGTGCCAGCAGTAGCACCGACAGGGTTTCACCCCTCCACTTT | CASSSTDRVSPLHF